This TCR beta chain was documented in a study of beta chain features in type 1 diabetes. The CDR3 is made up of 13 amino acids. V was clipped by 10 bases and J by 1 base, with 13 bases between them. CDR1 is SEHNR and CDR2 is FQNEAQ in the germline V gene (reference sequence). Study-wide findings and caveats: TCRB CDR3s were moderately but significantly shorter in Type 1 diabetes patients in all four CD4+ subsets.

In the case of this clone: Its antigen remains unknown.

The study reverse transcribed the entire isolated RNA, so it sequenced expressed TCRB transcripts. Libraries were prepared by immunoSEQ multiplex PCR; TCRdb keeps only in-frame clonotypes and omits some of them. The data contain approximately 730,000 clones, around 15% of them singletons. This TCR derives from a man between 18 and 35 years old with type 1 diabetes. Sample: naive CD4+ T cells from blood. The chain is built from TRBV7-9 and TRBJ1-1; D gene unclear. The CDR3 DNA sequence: TGTGCCACCGAGGAGGCAGGGAACACTGAAGCTTTCTTT. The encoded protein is CATEEAGNTEAFF.